What follows is one T cell receptor (beta chain) and its context. Methods used by the authors: Reference gene primer amplification gave estimated nucleated cell counts. Method: immunoSEQ multiplex PCR; TCRdb's copy keeps in-frame clones and lacks some. D and trimming were read from the DNA, whereas the V and J calls and clone size are those reported in that table. This table has 40,000 to 65,000 clones, approximately 84% appearing once. The junction had 12 bases not matched to a gene; V was cut back by 5 bases and J by 5 bases. The germline gives CDR1 SGHVS, CDR2 FNYEAQ. The length of the CDR3 is 15 residues. The data derive from a study of blood T cell repertoires in COVID-19. The wider study: The United States, Italy and Spain provided the acute and convalescent COVID-19 samples. PBMCs, B-cell-depleted T cells, or T cells were the source of the cDNA or gDNA that made up the material.

This TCR came from a human donor in a cohort sampled during active COVID-19. What was sequenced was peripheral blood. The chain carries TRBV7-6 and TRBJ2-7, with TRBD2 identical over 7 bases. In DNA, the CDR3 is TGTGCCAGCAGCCCTAATCCAGACGGGGGGAACGAGCAGTACTTC. This encodes CASSPNPDGGNEQYF.